A selection of T cell receptor beta chains follows, all from one sample in a study of technical replicates of blood from a handful of donors. Produced via immunoSEQ multiplex PCR; TCRdb's table is partial and in-frame only. The top ten clones hold less than 4.5% of a sample with roughly 51,000 clones, 93% of them seen once. The sample taken for sequencing was PBMCs. These receptors were obtained from a human donor in good health. Some clones in this sample may be carry-over from other donors' samples. Both conserved end residues are trimmed from each CDR3. Fields, in order: V gene, CDR3 protein.

v_call: TRBV7-3; cdr3_aa: ASSPQAAGAHRGTQETQY
v_call: TRBV29-1; cdr3_aa: AAGVTYEQY
v_call: TRBV5-1; cdr3_aa: ASSLGLTGAYNEQF
v_call: TRBV7-2; cdr3_aa: ASSLDGGAKY
v_call: TRBV7-9; cdr3_aa: ASSLGVGGVLSYEQY
v_call: TRBV5-1; cdr3_aa: ASSLQAGLNNEQF
v_call: TRBV7-6; cdr3_aa: ASSLAFPEQGTTNYGYT
v_call: TRBV11-2; cdr3_aa: ASSLNPRRGENEQF
v_call: TRBV7-2; cdr3_aa: ASSYTGTFKSNEQF
v_call: TRBV6-5; cdr3_aa: ASRGTGTGSYGYT
v_call: TRBV19; cdr3_aa: ASSIGGRAGNTIY
v_call: TRBV5-1; cdr3_aa: ASSLGGSSSTDTQY
v_call: TRBV9; cdr3_aa: ASSVAPSLAYEQY
v_call: TRBV7-9; cdr3_aa: ASHPAGWMNYEQY
v_call: TRBV7-3; cdr3_aa: ASSLSGRNYGYT
v_call: TRBV7-2; cdr3_aa: ASSYGVLGGGEQY
v_call: TRBV30; cdr3_aa: AWSGTGVFEQY
v_call: TRBV25-1; cdr3_aa: ASLRGDTGELF
v_call: TRBV11-2; cdr3_aa: ASSLVSSGGQETQY
v_call: TRBV7-2; cdr3_aa: ASSLGRGGKTQY
v_call: TRBV5-1; cdr3_aa: ASSFTGDTGELF
v_call: TRBV5-5; cdr3_aa: ASSTRTDSSGNTIY
v_call: TRBV13; cdr3_aa: ASSLQGNKRSPLH
v_call: TRBV18; cdr3_aa: ASSPYRPGSQETQY
v_call: TRBV6-5; cdr3_aa: ASSYGSGASNYGYT
v_call: TRBV7-2; cdr3_aa: ASSSQQGPSYEQY
v_call: TRBV5-4; cdr3_aa: AYRGPGNTIY
v_call: TRBV10-3; cdr3_aa: AISDGTSTDTQY
v_call: TRBV6-5; cdr3_aa: ASSYSPGQGSAF